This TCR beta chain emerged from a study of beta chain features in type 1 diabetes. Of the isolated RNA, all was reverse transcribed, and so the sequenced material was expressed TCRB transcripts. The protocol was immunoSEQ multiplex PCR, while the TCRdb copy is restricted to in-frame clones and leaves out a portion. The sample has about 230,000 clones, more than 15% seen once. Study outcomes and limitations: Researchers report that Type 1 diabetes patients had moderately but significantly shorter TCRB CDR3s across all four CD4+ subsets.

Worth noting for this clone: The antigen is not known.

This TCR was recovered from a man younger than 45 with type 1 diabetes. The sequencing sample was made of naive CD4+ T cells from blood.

The CDR3 here is CASSQRDSRGLEAFF. The CDR3 bases are TGCGCCAGCAGTCAACGGGACTCCAGGGGATTGGAAGCTTTCTTT. This chain links TRBV23-1 with TRBJ1-1; TRBD1 might be the D (6 bases). TRBV23-1 is marked as an open reading frame, function uncertain. This CDR3 spans 15 amino acids. With 2 bases removed from V and 8 bases from J, the gap between germline ends came to 18 bases.